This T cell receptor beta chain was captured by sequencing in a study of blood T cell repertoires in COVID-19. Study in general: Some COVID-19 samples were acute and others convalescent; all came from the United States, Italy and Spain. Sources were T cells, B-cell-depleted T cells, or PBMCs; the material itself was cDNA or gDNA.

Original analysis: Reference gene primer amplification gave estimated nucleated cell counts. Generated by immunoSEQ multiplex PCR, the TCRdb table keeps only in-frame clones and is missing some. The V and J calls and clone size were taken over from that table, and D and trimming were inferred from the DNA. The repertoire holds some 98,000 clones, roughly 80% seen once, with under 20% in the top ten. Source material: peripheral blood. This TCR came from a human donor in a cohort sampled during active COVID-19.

The CDR3 loop is CASSPMSPGLAGEQYF. Written as DNA, the CDR3 is TGTGCCAGCTCACCAATGTCTCCGGGACTAGCGGGGGAGCAGTACTTC. The V and J genes are TRBV18 and TRBJ2-7, with TRBD2 matching 13 bases. CDR1 is KGHSH and CDR2 is LQKENI in the germline V gene. This CDR3 has 16 amino acids. V shed 2 bases, J shed 7 bases, and the junction held 8 bases outside the gene matches.